These 32 T cell receptor beta chains were sequenced from one sample in a study of T cell responses to AZD1222 COVID-19 vaccine. The protocol was immunoSEQ multiplex PCR, while the TCRdb copy is restricted to in-frame clones and leaves out a portion. This sample has 50,000 to 65,000 clones, with approximately 90% found just once. Specimen: peripheral blood, collected 28 days after the second dose of the MenACWY control vaccine. The receptors shown here come from an adult who received the MenACWY meningococcal vaccine as a control.

The chain is built from TRBV29-1 and TRBJ2-3, with D perhaps matching TRBD1 or TRBD2 (7 bases each). Germline CDR1 and CDR2: SQVTM and ANQGSEA. V dropped 7 bases and J dropped 6 bases, with 20 bases sitting between them. The CDR3 spans 14 residues. CDR3 residues: CSAKGGGGMDTQYF. CDR3 DNA sequence: TGCAGCGCCAAAGGGGGAGGGGGCATGGATACGCAGTATTTT.

This clone appeared once. The chain is built from TRBV13 and TRBJ1-1; D is undetermined. CDR1 is PRHDT, CDR2 FYEKMQ, per germline (reference sequence). The CDR3 loop spans 16 amino acids. V dropped 3 bases and J dropped 0 bases, with 14 bases sitting between them. DNA for the CDR3: TGTGCCAGCAGCTTCCACACCGGAAGGTTGAACACTGAAGCTTTCTTT. Encoded protein: CASSFHTGRLNTEAFF.

J is TRBJ2-7 and V is TRBV15; D is uncertain. Germline CDR1 is LNHNV and CDR2 is YYDKDF (reference sequence). Trimming left V 0 bases short and J 4 bases short, with 7 bases between. The CDR3 has 13 residues. The CDR3 protein is CATSRDNQYEQYF. The CDR3 DNA reads as TGTGCCACCAGCAGAGATAACCAGTACGAGCAGTACTTC.

V and J are TRBV14 and TRBJ2-1, with 7 bases lining up with TRBD2. J lost 4 bases, V lost 2 bases, and 8 bases had no gene match. The CDR3 has 16 residues. CDR1 and CDR2 (germline): SGHDN, FVKESK. DNA for the CDR3: TGTGCCAGCAGCCAATGGGGTCTAGCGGATTACAATGAGCAGTTCTTC. Protein: CASSQWGLADYNEQFF.

V gene TRBV7-9 combines with J gene TRBJ2-7; 9 bases agree with TRBD1. J was trimmed by 4 bases and V by 2 bases; bases with no gene match: 15. Germline values: CDR1 SEHNR, CDR2 FQNEAQ (reference sequence). The CDR3 covers 18 residues. The CDR3 DNA reads TGTGCCAGCAGCTTATGGGAACCCGGGGACAGGGATTGGTACGAGCAGTACTTC. This sequence encodes CASSLWEPGDRDWYEQYF. The full variable domain, with the rest looked up from reference TRBV7-9 and TRBJ2-7, is DTGVSQNPRHKITKRGQNVTFRCDPISEHNRLYWYRQTLGQGPEFLTYFQNEAQLEKSRLLSDRFSAERPKGSFSTLEIQRTEQGDSAMYLCASSLWEPGDRDWYEQYFGPGTRLTVT.

This clone has only one observation. This chain links TRBV5-1 with TRBJ1-2; no reliable D call. Trimming cost V 4 bases and J 3 bases, with 16 bases left between them. This CDR3 is 15 amino acids long. The V gene's germline CDR1 is SGHRS and CDR2 YFSETQ. The CDR3, as DNA: TGCGCCAGCAGCGACGGCAGCCTGACGGACTATGGCTACACCTTC. Its protein is CASSDGSLTDYGYTF.

The gene calls are TRBV13 and TRBJ2-7, with TRBD2 as a possible D gene (6 bases). Between the trimmed V and J ends, which lost 5 bases and 5 bases, there was a span of 19 bases. Per the germline V gene, CDR1 is PRHDT and CDR2 is FYEKMQ (reference sequence). The CDR3 has 15 residues. CDR3 residues: CASSGRGPSNDEQYF. CDR3 DNA sequence: TGTGCCAGCAGCGGGCGGGGCCCCTCTAACGACGAGCAGTACTTC.

The J gene is TRBJ2-5, the V gene TRBV18, with D unresolved. V was shortened by 2 bases and J by 1 base, with 8 bases between the two germline ends. There are 14 residues in the CDR3. CDR1 is KGHSH and CDR2 is LQKENI in the germline V gene. CDR3 in amino acids: CASSPGRIQETQYF. The CDR3 DNA is TGTGCCAGCTCACCAGGGCGGATCCAAGAGACCCAGTACTTC.

This clone has only one observation. The J gene is TRBJ2-7, the V gene TRBV25-1, with D maybe TRBD1 (7 bases). This CDR3 is built from 13 residues. Germline loops: CDR1 MGHDK, CDR2 SYGVNS. The V end was cut by 7 bases, the J end by 4 bases, with 14 bases between. The CDR3 reads CASTAGGKYEQYF. CDR3 DNA sequence: TGTGCCAGCACTGCAGGGGGGAAATACGAGCAGTACTTC.

This sequence joins TRBV9 and TRBJ1-2; no clear D. The germline gives CDR1 SGDLS, CDR2 YYNGEE. The V gene lost 3 bases and the J gene lost 8 bases, with 17 bases spanning the gap. This CDR3 is built from 14 residues. The CDR3 reads CASSESMLETGYTF. The CDR3 nucleotides are TGTGCCAGCAGCGAGTCCATGCTGGAAACAGGCTACACCTTC.

The chain employs TRBV6-5 and TRBJ2-7, with D possibly TRBD1 on 6 matching bases. V lost 6 bases to trimming and J lost 4 bases, with 10 bases between them. CDR3 size: 12 residues. CDR1 is MNHEY and CDR2 is SVGAGI in the germline V gene. For the CDR3, the DNA is TGTGCCAGCAGGAAGGGGGTTTACGAGCAGTACTTC. Translating it yields CASRKGVYEQYF.

This chain uses TRBV30 with TRBJ1-2; TRBD1 might be the D (6 bases). V lost 8 bases, J lost 4 bases, and 23 bases lay in between. Germline values: CDR1 GTSNPN, CDR2 SVGIG (reference sequence). The CDR3 is 15 amino acids. The CDR3 region has the DNA TGTGCCGGGGGGGATGCAGGGGCTTTCTCCTATGGCTACACCTTC. Encoded protein: CAGGDAGAFSYGYTF.

The chain employs TRBV9 and TRBJ1-4, with unresolved D. CDR3 length: 15 amino acids. Trimming shortened V by 0 bases and J by 2 bases, and 8 bases separated the two germline ends. The germline V gene has CDR1 SGDLS and CDR2 YYNGEE. The CDR3 region is CASSVEAGTNEKLFF. CDR3 DNA sequence: TGTGCCAGCAGCGTAGAAGCAGGCACTAATGAAAAACTGTTTTTT.

In DNA form, the CDR3 reads TGTGCCAGCAGCTTTAAGGTTGTCGGGGAGCTGTTTTTT. Translation: CASSFKVVGELFF. The V gene is TRBV7-7, the J gene TRBJ2-2; D gene unclear. V was clipped by 3 bases and J by 7 bases, with 9 bases between them. This CDR3 has 13 amino acids. Germline assignment: CDR1 SSHAT and CDR2 FNYEAQ (reference sequence).

The chain couples TRBV6-6 to TRBJ2-5; 13 positions match TRBD2. The J segment lost 2 bases and the V segment lost 2 bases, leaving 2 bases of the junction unmatched. Germline assignment: CDR1 MNHNY and CDR2 SVGAGI (reference sequence). This CDR3 has 16 amino acids. This CDR3 reads CASSYGLAGAQETQYF. The CDR3 DNA reads TGTGCCAGCAGTTACGGACTAGCGGGGGCTCAAGAGACCCAGTACTTC.

The rearrangement links TRBV9 to TRBJ2-2; D unresolved. Germline-derived CDR1 and CDR2 are SGDLS and YYNGEE. This CDR3 spans 14 amino acids. With 0 bases removed from V and 5 bases from J, the gap between germline ends came to 8 bases. The CDR3 reads CASSVAGSTGELFF. The CDR3 DNA reads as TGTGCCAGCAGCGTAGCTGGGTCTACCGGGGAGCTGTTTTTT.

V and J are TRBV28 and TRBJ2-1, with 12 bases identical to TRBD2. V lost 7 bases, J lost 8 bases, and 6 bases stayed unmatched. Germline V gives CDR1 MDHEN, CDR2 SYDVKM. This CDR3 comprises 14 residues. The CDR3 here is CASTSSGRAHEQFF. CDR3 nucleotide sequence: TGTGCCAGCACCTCTAGCGGGAGGGCCCATGAGCAGTTCTTC.

The chain joins TRBV11-2 to TRBJ2-3; D ambiguous. In germline, CDR1 is SGHAT, CDR2 FQNNGV. The CDR3 has 14 residues. V was pared by 1 base and J by 2 bases, with 7 bases between. Written as DNA, the CDR3 is TGTGCCAGCAGCTTAGGTTATCACACAGATACGCAGTATTTT. Its protein is CASSLGYHTDTQYF.

The chain has TRBV6-5 and TRBJ2-7; 7 bases agree with TRBD2. The CDR3 loop spans 15 amino acids. V shed 3 bases, J shed 4 bases, and the junction held 9 bases outside the gene matches. CDR1 is MNHEY, CDR2 SVGAGI, per germline. As DNA, the CDR3 is TGTGCCAGCAGTTATAGTCGTGGAGCGGGGTACGAGCAGTACTTC. Protein product: CASSYSRGAGYEQYF.

The CDR3 loop is CASSPRLAESTDTQYF. The CDR3 coding sequence is TGCGCCAGCAGCCCCCGACTAGCGGAAAGCACAGATACGCAGTATTTT. The rearrangement uses TRBV4-1 and TRBJ2-3, with 9 bases fitting TRBD2. The CDR3 consists of 16 residues. Per the germline V gene, CDR1 is MGHRA and CDR2 is YSYEKL. V trimming: 4 bases; J trimming: 0 bases; junction bases outside the gene matches: 5.

The chain combines TRBV18 with TRBJ2-2; D unresolved. V dropped 4 bases and J dropped 3 bases, with 15 bases sitting between them. Germline values: CDR1 KGHSH, CDR2 LQKENI. This CDR3 is built from 16 residues. CDR3 DNA sequence: TGTGCCAGCTCACAGACGGGCCTTTTGGACACCGGGGAGCTGTTTTTT. This encodes CASSQTGLLDTGELFF.

This chain's CDR3 is CASSLPGQDRTEAFF. The CDR3 bases are TGTGCCAGCAGCCTCCCTGGGCAGGACCGCACTGAAGCTTTCTTT. V usage is TRBV28 and J usage is TRBJ1-1; no firm D call. The CDR3 totals 15 residues. Trimming stripped 6 bases from V and 4 bases from J, with 18 bases between. In germline, CDR1 is MDHEN, CDR2 SYDVKM.

This clone was detected once. The chain is built from TRBV5-4 and TRBJ2-7, with no clear D. The CDR3 extends over 14 amino acids. The ends were cut back, 0 bases at V and 2 bases at J, with 9 bases in the middle. CDR1 and CDR2 from the germline V gene are SGHNT and YYREEE (reference sequence). CDR3 coding DNA: TGTGCCAGCAGCTTGGCCGTAGGGACCTACGAGCAGTACTTC. Protein product: CASSLAVGTYEQYF.

The chain has TRBV5-8 and TRBJ2-7; tentatively, D is TRBD1 (5 bases). V lost 0 bases and J lost 2, with 12 bases in between. This CDR3 spans 15 amino acids. Germline CDR1 is SGHTS and CDR2 is YDEGEE. DNA for the CDR3: TGTGCCAGCAGCTTGGGGGGCTACAGAGCCTACGAGCAGTACTTC. Its protein product is CASSLGGYRAYEQYF.

The genes are TRBV11-3 and TRBJ2-3; D remains ambiguous. Germline CDR1 reads SGHNT; CDR2 reads YENEEA. Trimming removed 1 base from V and 0 bases from J, with 11 bases in between. This CDR3 has 16 amino acids. The CDR3 region has the DNA TGTGCCAGCAGCTTAGGAGGCGGAACGAGCACAGATACGCAGTATTTT. As protein: CASSLGGGTSTDTQYF.

The chain recombines TRBV5-6 with TRBJ2-7; D is possibly TRBD2 (5 bases). V shed 2 bases and J shed 4 bases, with 19 bases lying between them. This CDR3 comprises 16 residues. Germline values: CDR1 SGHDT, CDR2 YYEEEE. CDR3 residues: CASSLDGGLARYEQYF. CDR3 nucleotides: TGTGCCAGCAGCTTAGACGGTGGGTTAGCGAGATACGAGCAGTACTTC.

Here the CDR3 DNA reads TGTGCCACCAGTGACCGGACTAGCGGGAGCTCAGATACGCAGTATTTT. Its translation: CATSDRTSGSSDTQYF. J is TRBJ2-3 and V is TRBV24-1, with 13 nucleotides matching TRBD2. The CDR3 has 16 residues. Per the germline V gene, CDR1 is KGHDR and CDR2 is SFDVKD. V shed 4 bases, J shed 4 bases, and the junction held 4 bases outside the gene matches.

The V call is TRBV9, the J call TRBJ2-1, with D unresolved. The CDR3 extends over 13 amino acids. V lost 4 bases and J 6 bases, leaving 11 bases between the germline ends. CDR1 SGDLS and CDR2 YYNGEE come from the germline V gene. The CDR3 DNA reads TGTGCCAGCAGCCCCGACGAGCGCAATGAGCAGTTCTTC. Protein sequence: CASSPDERNEQFF.

The chain has TRBV2 and TRBJ1-6; D unresolved. V was shortened by 5 bases and J by 6 bases, with 11 bases between the two germline ends. The CDR3 covers 14 residues. The V gene's germline CDR1 is SNHLY and CDR2 FYNNEI. The CDR3 sequence is CASSPLTSNSPLHF. The DNA of the CDR3 is TGTGCCAGCAGTCCCCTGACTTCTAATTCACCCCTCCACTTT.

The CDR3 spells CASSPGRSDTEAFF. The DNA of the CDR3 is TGTGCCAGCTCACCTGGACGTTCCGACACTGAAGCTTTCTTT. The genes are TRBV18 and TRBJ1-1; D gene unclear. CDR1 is KGHSH, CDR2 LQKENI, per germline. This CDR3 contains 14 residues. V shed 3 bases and J shed 3 bases, with 11 bases lying between them.

The chain recombines TRBV6-4 with TRBJ2-2; D gene uncertain. V gave up 5 bases and J gave up 13 bases, with 14 bases separating them. The germline V gene has CDR1 MRHNA and CDR2 SNTAGT. The CDR3 contains 12 residues. The CDR3 region has the DNA TGTGCCAGCAGTCACCACCTGGGTTTGCTGTTTTTT. This gives the protein CASSHHLGLLFF.

The chain recombines TRBV6-5 with TRBJ1-2; D remains ambiguous. Per the germline V gene, CDR1 is MNHEY and CDR2 is SVGAGI. Trimming shortened V by 5 bases and J by 1 base, and 11 bases separated the two germline ends. This CDR3 spans 14 amino acids. The CDR3 coding sequence is TGTGCCAGCAGTCTGGTAGTTGGTAACTATGGCTACACCTTC. It codes for CASSLVVGNYGYTF.